This entry lists 21 T cell receptor beta chains sequenced from one sample in a study of neurological immune-mediated disorders (dated by TCRdb to about 2019). The time point label, read with the paper, signifies: technical triplicate 1. Library construction relied on 5' RACE. The data were produced on an Illumina HiSeq 2500. The public reads were quality trimmed at Q25 with fastp and then assembled into clones with MiXCR by TCRdb, keeping productive beta chains. Under each unique CDR3 protein, matching rows form one entry showing the most common genes and DNA. The sample has roughly 41,000 distinct CDR3 sequences on record, approximately 12% of them singletons. The ten largest account for around 4% of the sample. Sequencing used PBMCs. Source of these receptors: a man aged 55-75 years with HTLV-1-associated myelopathy (HAM/TSP).

This clonotype was seen repeatedly, ten times or more. CDR3 coding DNA: TGCAGTGCTAGCCGGACAGGGACTGGGGTTCAGCCCCAGCATTTT. Translation gives CSASRTGTGVQPQHF. V usage is TRBV20-1 and J usage is TRBJ1-5; 8 bases fit TRBD1. Germline CDR1 and CDR2: DFQATT and SNEGSKA (reference sequence). CDR3 size: 15 residues. The J segment lost 6 bases and the V segment lost 3 bases, leaving 10 bases of the junction unmatched.

This clonotype was seen ten or more times. The rearrangement uses TRBV5-8 and TRBJ2-1; 9 bases line up with TRBD1. Looked up from germline, CDR1 is SGHTS and CDR2 is YDEGEE. The length of the CDR3 is 15 residues. V trimming: 0 bases; J trimming: 6 bases; junction bases outside the gene matches: 4. CDR3 nucleotide sequence: TGTGCCAGCAGCTTGGGGACAGGGGAGCGCAATGAGCAGTTCTTC. Protein sequence: CASSLGTGERNEQFF.

This clonotype was detected many times. The chain links TRBV5-1 to TRBJ2-2; 8 bases match TRBD2. V shed 6 bases and J 7 bases; nucleotides not matched to a gene: 14. The CDR3 contains 16 residues. CDR1 is SGHRS, CDR2 YFSETQ, per germline. CDR3 bases: TGCGCCAGCAACCTGGATAGCGGGGCCCGCCGCGGGGAGCTGTTTTTT. The encoded protein is CASNLDSGARRGELFF.

This clonotype was observed many times. The chain carries TRBV5-1 and TRBJ2-1, with D tentatively TRBD1 (6 bases). The CDR3 sequence is 15 residues long. V was clipped by 1 base and J by 4 bases, with 12 bases between them. Looked up from germline, CDR1 is SGHRS and CDR2 is YFSETQ. Here the CDR3 reads CASSLSGVEYNEQFF. In DNA form, the CDR3 reads TGCGCCAGCAGCTTGTCAGGGGTCGAGTACAATGAGCAGTTCTTC.

This clonotype was seen many times. The V and J genes are TRBV7-2 and TRBJ2-2, with D unresolved. The CDR3 has 14 amino acids. The V gene's germline CDR1 is SGHTA and CDR2 FQGNSA. Trimming took off 5 bases at V and 3 bases at J, with 10 bases between the two ends. DNA for the CDR3: TGTGCCAGCAGCGCCAACAGTTACACCGGGGAGCTGTTTTTT. It codes for CASSANSYTGELFF. Filled out from reference TRBV7-2 and TRBJ2-2, the complete variable domain reads GAGVSQSPSNKVTEKGKDVELRCDPISGHTALYWYRQSLGQGLEFLIYFQGNSAPDKSGLPSDRFSAERTGGSVSTLTIQRTQQEDSAVYLCASSANSYTGELFFGEGSRLTVL.

This clonotype was observed many times. V is TRBV6-4 and J is TRBJ1-5; maybe TRBD1 (5 bases). Germline lookup yields CDR1 MRHNA and CDR2 SNTAGT. Trimming cost V 2 bases and J 0 bases, with 17 bases left between them. The CDR3 extends over 18 amino acids. CDR3 loop: CASSDPGADEYSNQPQHF. The CDR3 region has the DNA TGTGCCAGCAGTGACCCTGGGGCGGATGAGTATAGCAATCAGCCCCAGCATTTT.

This clonotype turned up a few times. The chain has TRBV2 and TRBJ2-7; 9 bases agree with TRBD2. The CDR3 totals 15 residues. The trim removed 6 bases at V and 1 base at J, leaving 7 bases unmatched. Germline V gene lookup returns CDR1 SNHLY and CDR2 FYNNEI. The CDR3 sequence: CASRKTSGTSYEQYF. The CDR3 coding sequence is TGTGCCAGCAGGAAGACTAGCGGAACGTCCTACGAGCAGTACTTC.

This clonotype was seen many times. V is TRBV14 and J is TRBJ2-7; D is ambiguous. Per the germline V gene, CDR1 is SGHDN and CDR2 is FVKESK. The CDR3 has 13 amino acids. Trimming stripped 1 base from V and 0 bases from J, with 4 bases between. Here the CDR3 DNA reads TGTGCCAGCAGCCAAGGGAACTCCTACGAGCAGTACTTC. As protein: CASSQGNSYEQYF.

This clonotype was counted ten times or more. The genes are TRBV2 and TRBJ1-5; D remains unclear. Per the germline V gene, CDR1 is SNHLY and CDR2 is FYNNEI. Trimming removed 7 bases at V and 1 base at J, with 8 bases between. The CDR3 has 13 amino acids. CDR3 in DNA: TGTGCCAGCAACCGCGACAGCAATCAGCCCCAGCATTTT. Amino acids: CASNRDSNQPQHF.

The chain has TRBV20-1 and TRBJ2-1; 10 positions match TRBD2. CDR3 length: 15 amino acids. Germline lookup yields CDR1 DFQATT and CDR2 SNEGSKA (reference sequence). The ends lost 3 bases at V and 2 bases at J; junction bases unmatched: 4. The CDR3 DNA sequence: TGCAGTGCTAGGACTAGCGGGCGAACCTACAATGAGCAGTTCTTC. Protein product: CSARTSGRTYNEQFF.

This clonotype was counted ten times or more. This chain uses TRBV7-9 with TRBJ2-3; TRBD2 agrees at 13 bases. In germline, CDR1 is SEHNR, CDR2 FQNEAQ (reference sequence). V was clipped by 4 bases and J by 4 bases; unmatched bases: 20. The CDR3 spans 21 residues. The CDR3 nucleotides read TGTGCCAGCAGCTCCCCTCGAAGACCCCCGGGACTAGCGGGATGGGCAGATACGCAGTATTTT. Its protein is CASSSPRRPPGLAGWADTQYF. The whole variable domain, remainder taken from reference TRBV7-9 and TRBJ2-3, is DTGVSQNPRHKITKRGQNVTFRCDPISEHNRLYWYRQTLGQGPEFLTYFQNEAQLEKSRLLSDRFSAERPKGSFSTLEIQRTEQGDSAMYLCASSSPRRPPGLAGWADTQYFGPGTRLTVL.

The rearrangement links TRBV10-3 to TRBJ2-1, with 12 positions matching TRBD2. From germline, CDR1 is ENHRY and CDR2 SYGVKD. The CDR3 length is 14 residues. Losses at the gene ends were 2 bases for V and 14 bases for J; bases not matched to a gene: 7. The CDR3 protein is CAISETSGRNEKFF. The CDR3 DNA reads as TGTGCCATCAGTGAGACTAGCGGGAGGAACGAGAAGTTCTTC.

This clonotype was recorded many times. The gene calls are TRBV6-2 or TRBV6-3 and TRBJ2-5; 7 bases are a match to TRBD1. The CDR3 length is 14 residues. With 5 bases clipped from V and 7 bases from J, the junction kept 10 bases outside the gene matches. Germline V gene sequence: CDR1 MNHEY, CDR2 SVGEGT. The CDR3 protein is CASSRGQAEGTQYF. The DNA of the CDR3 is TGTGCCAGCAGTCGCGGACAGGCTGAGGGGACCCAGTACTTC.

The table lists this clonotype with many counts. The J gene is TRBJ2-3, the V gene TRBV29-1; D may be TRBD2 (5 bases). From germline, CDR1 is SQVTM and CDR2 ANQGSEA. V was cut by 2 bases and J by 1 base, with 7 bases left in between. The CDR3 loop spans 13 amino acids. The CDR3 protein is CSVERGGTDTQYF. The CDR3 bases are TGCAGCGTTGAACGGGGTGGCACAGATACGCAGTATTTT.

This clonotype was found many times. The J gene is TRBJ2-3, the V gene TRBV12-3 or TRBV12-4; D possibly corresponds to TRBD1 (5 bases). With 7 bases removed from V and 2 bases from J, the gap between germline ends came to 13 bases. The CDR3 is 14 amino acids. In nucleotides, the CDR3 is TGTGCCAGCACCCCCGGACATACCACAGATACGCAGTATTTT. Its protein product is CASTPGHTTDTQYF.

In its sample, this clonotype was seen many times. The rearrangement uses TRBV5-1 and TRBJ2-1; D gene unclear. With 0 bases removed from V and 2 bases from J, the gap between germline ends came to 6 bases. The CDR3 runs to 14 residues. Germline assignment: CDR1 SGHRS and CDR2 YFSETQ. The chain's CDR3 is CASSLDIAYNEQFF. The CDR3 DNA sequence: TGCGCCAGCAGCTTGGACATCGCCTACAATGAGCAGTTCTTC.

This chain connects TRBV19 to TRBJ1-4, with 9 bases matching TRBD1. CDR3 length: 17 amino acids. The germline V gene has CDR1 LNHDA and CDR2 SQIVND (reference sequence). J was trimmed by 5 bases and V by 7 bases; bases with no gene match: 14. In nucleotides, the CDR3 is TGTGCCAGTAATTCGCCCTCGAACGGGACAGGGAATGAAAAACTGTTTTTT. This codes for CASNSPSNGTGNEKLFF.

This chain uses TRBV20-1 with TRBJ2-1; 8 bases align to TRBD2. The CDR3 totals 16 residues. Germline lookup yields CDR1 DFQATT and CDR2 SNEGSKA (reference sequence). V was clipped by 3 bases and J by 0 bases; unmatched bases: 7. CDR3 in amino acids: CSASTFGTSSYNEQFF. In nucleotides, the CDR3 is TGCAGTGCTAGTACTTTCGGGACTAGCTCCTACAATGAGCAGTTCTTC.

In its sample, this clonotype was seen many times. This rearrangement joins TRBV5-1 to TRBJ2-1, with D uncertain. Trimming removed 2 bases from V and 4 bases from J, with 10 bases in between. CDR1 and CDR2 from the germline V gene are SGHRS and YFSETQ. The CDR3 is 14 residues long. CDR3 DNA sequence: TGCGCCAGCAGCTTACAGAGCCAATACAATGAGCAGTTCTTC. It codes for CASSLQSQYNEQFF.

As regards this clonotype: A much larger clone differs from this one at a single base, so this may be a read error. This chain links TRBV6-5 with TRBJ2-1; possibly TRBD1 for D (8 bases). The CDR3 extends over 16 amino acids. V shed 8 bases and J shed 6 bases, with 23 bases lying between them. The germline V gene has CDR1 MNHEY and CDR2 SVGAGI. CDR3 residues: CASSGGGRASLNEQFF. DNA of the CDR3: TGTGCCAGCTCAGGGGGCGGGAGAGCTTCTCTCAATGAGCAGTTCTTC.

This clonotype was counted at least ten times. The chain uses TRBV11-2 and TRBJ2-1, with D uncertain. Germline-derived CDR1 and CDR2 are SGHAT and FQNNGV. CDR3 size: 13 residues. V lost 0 bases, J lost 6 bases, and 6 bases lay in between. The CDR3 region has the DNA TGTGCCAGCAGCTTAGAGCCGTTCAATGAGCAGTTCTTC. It specifies CASSLEPFNEQFF. Together with reference TRBV11-2 and TRBJ2-1, the CDR3 gives the full variable domain: EAGVAQSPRYKIIEKRQSVAFWCNPISGHATLYWYQQILGQGPKLLIQFQNNGVVDDSQLPKDRFSAERLKGVDSTLKIQPAKLEDSAVYLCASSLEPFNEQFFGPGTRLTVL.